These 25 T cell receptor beta chains share one sample of origin, sequenced in a study of lymphopenia after photon versus proton radiotherapy. Data came from immunoSEQ multiplex PCR; TCRdb stores just in-frame clones and leaves some out. This table has around 150,000 clones, more than 85% appearing once. The material was peripheral blood, obtained from a patient treated with photon-based radiotherapy. The receptors were sampled from a man aged 45 to 65 with gastric cancer.

This chain uses TRBV2 with TRBJ2-3; D is ambiguous. The CDR3 runs to 13 residues. V was clipped by 8 bases and J by 2 bases, with 11 bases between them. Germline-derived CDR1 and CDR2 are SNHLY and FYNNEI. The CDR3 bases are TGTGCCAGCCTGGCGCGGATCACAGATACGCAGTATTTT. Amino acid sequence: CASLARITDTQYF.

This rearrangement joins TRBV9 to TRBJ2-7; either TRBD1 or TRBD2 may fit D (5 bases each). CDR3 length: 14 residues. Germline CDR1 and CDR2: SGDLS and YYNGEE. V lost 3 bases to trimming and J lost 2 bases, with 12 bases between them. The CDR3 DNA is TGTGCCAGCAGCGCAGGGACCGCGCCCTACGAGCAGTACTTC. Translating gives CASSAGTAPYEQYF.

The rearrangement links TRBV7-9 to TRBJ2-5; maybe TRBD1 (6 bases). This CDR3 region has 11 residues. Trimming cost V 11 bases and J 2 bases, with 9 bases left between them. Germline CDR1 is SEHNR and CDR2 is FQNEAQ (reference sequence). This CDR3 is CAGGVQETQYF. DNA of the CDR3: TGTGCCGGGGGCGTTCAAGAGACCCAGTACTTC.

The J gene is TRBJ2-3, the V gene TRBV4-2; D not resolved. Looked up from germline, CDR1 is LGHNA and CDR2 is YNFKEQ. Trimming took off 0 bases at V and 6 bases at J, with 10 bases between the two ends. The CDR3 consists of 14 residues. The CDR3 nucleotides are TGTGCCAGCAGCCAAGATAATAGGGCGGATACGCAGTATTTT. It specifies CASSQDNRADTQYF.

The chain's CDR3 is CASSRLAGESEQYF. CDR3 in DNA: TGTGCCAGCAGTCGACTAGCGGGAGAAAGCGAGCAGTACTTC. V gene TRBV6-4 combines with J gene TRBJ2-7; 12 bases fit TRBD2. This CDR3 comprises 14 residues. V shed 5 bases, J shed 6 bases, and the junction held 5 bases outside the gene matches. Germline V gene sequence: CDR1 MRHNA, CDR2 SNTAGT.

The genes are TRBV5-4 and TRBJ2-5, with D possibly matching TRBD2 (5 bases). The germline V and J ends were trimmed by 4 bases and 5 bases, with 15 bases remaining between them. This CDR3 region has 14 residues. CDR1 is SGHNT, CDR2 YYREEE, per germline (reference sequence). Here the CDR3 reads CASSEGGSSETQYF. The CDR3 DNA reads TGTGCCAGCAGCGAAGGAGGTAGCTCGGAGACCCAGTACTTC.

V is TRBV5-4 and J is TRBJ2-1, with 8 nucleotides matching TRBD2. The CDR3 runs to 15 residues. Per the germline V gene, CDR1 is SGHNT and CDR2 is YYREEE (reference sequence). J lost 5 bases, V lost 5 bases, and 9 bases had no gene match. The CDR3 region has the DNA TGTGCCAGCAGGTTCAGCGGGAGCGGACACAATGAGCAGTTCTTC. The encoded protein is CASRFSGSGHNEQFF.

V is TRBV7-9 and J is TRBJ2-1; 7 nucleotides align to TRBD2. The CDR3 is 13 amino acids. Germline V gene sequence: CDR1 SEHNR, CDR2 FQNEAQ (reference sequence). Trimming removed 5 bases from V and 7 bases from J; junction bases left unmatched: 5. CDR3 DNA sequence: TGTGCCAGCAGCCTGGGGACTATTAATGAGCAGTTCTTC. Amino acid sequence: CASSLGTINEQFF.

This chain joins TRBV7-3 and TRBJ2-7; 8 bases match TRBD1. Germline CDR1 SGHTA, CDR2 FQGTGA. The J segment lost 6 bases and the V segment lost 6 bases, leaving 10 bases of the junction unmatched. The CDR3 covers 14 residues. CDR3 protein: CASSRGQGRIEQYF. The CDR3, as DNA: TGTGCCAGCAGTCGAGGACAGGGACGAATCGAGCAGTACTTC.

The chain employs TRBV5-6 and TRBJ1-2; 7 positions agree with TRBD1. CDR1 SGHDT and CDR2 YYEEEE come from the germline V gene. The ends lost 0 bases at V and 4 bases at J; junction bases unmatched: 9. This CDR3 spans 16 amino acids. The CDR3 loop is CASSLAPTGVAYGYTF. The CDR3 DNA follows: TGTGCCAGCAGCTTGGCCCCAACAGGGGTGGCCTATGGCTACACCTTC. Complete variable domain (other parts from reference TRBV5-6 and TRBJ1-2): DAGVTQSPTHLIKTRGQQVTLRCSPKSGHDTVSWYQQALGQGPQFIFQYYEEEERQRGNFPDRFSGHQFPNYSSELNVNALLLGDSALYLCASSLAPTGVAYGYTFGSGTRLTVV.

This chain links TRBV30 with TRBJ1-5; tentative D call: TRBD1 (5 bases). This CDR3 spans 15 amino acids. In germline, CDR1 is GTSNPN, CDR2 SVGIG (reference sequence). Trimming pared 3 bases from V and 3 bases from J, leaving 15 bases between. CDR3 DNA: TGTGCCTGGAGGCGTAGGGGTCCCCTCAATCAGCCCCAGCATTTT. Its translation: CAWRRRGPLNQPQHF.

The chain couples TRBV4-1 to TRBJ2-3, with D hard to call. Trimming took 3 bases from V and 1 from J, leaving 11 bases between them. This CDR3 spans 15 amino acids. CDR1 MGHRA and CDR2 YSYEKL come from the germline V gene. The CDR3 nucleotides read TGCGCCAGCAGCCAGAAGAGTGTAGGCACAGATACGCAGTATTTT. Its protein product is CASSQKSVGTDTQYF.

The chain uses TRBV15 and TRBJ1-5; 9 bases line up with TRBD1. The CDR3 length is 18 residues. The V gene's germline CDR1 is LNHNV and CDR2 YYDKDF (reference sequence). V lost 1 base and J lost 5; bases outside the gene matches: 12. The CDR3 DNA follows: TGTGCCACCAGCAGAGCTCCCACTCTACAGGGGGCCGATCAGCCCCAGCATTTT. It encodes CATSRAPTLQGADQPQHF.

This chain links TRBV7-2 with TRBJ2-2; a possible D gene is TRBD1 (6 bases). Germline CDR1 is SGHTA and CDR2 is FQGNSA. This CDR3 region has 14 residues. Trimming took 1 base from V and 7 from J, leaving 10 bases between them. CDR3: CASSLVGGGGELFF. DNA for the CDR3: TGTGCCAGCAGCTTAGTTGGGGGCGGCGGGGAGCTGTTTTTT.

The chain combines TRBV6-1 with TRBJ1-4, with 7 bases fitting TRBD1. Germline CDR1 and CDR2: MNHNS and SASEGT. The CDR3 contains 14 residues. Unmatched junction bases numbered 7, after V lost 5 bases and J lost 7 bases. For the CDR3, the DNA is TGTGCCAGCAGTTCCGGACAGGAGGGTGAAAAACTGTTTTTT. Amino acids: CASSSGQEGEKLFF.

The genes are TRBV7-2 and TRBJ1-5; possibly TRBD1 for D (6 bases). V shed 3 bases and J shed 8 bases, with 17 bases lying between them. This CDR3 has 15 amino acids. CDR1 SGHTA and CDR2 FQGNSA come from the germline V gene. CDR3 residues: CASSFRGRVLEPQHF. The CDR3 coding sequence is TGTGCCAGCAGCTTCAGGGGACGCGTATTAGAGCCCCAGCATTTT.

This clone was detected only once. CDR3 nucleotide sequence: TGTGCCACCAGCAGAGGAGGACCATCTGGGGCCAACGTCCTGACTTTC. Its protein product is CATSRGGPSGANVLTF. The V and J genes are TRBV15 and TRBJ2-6; D remains unclear. Trimming stripped 1 base from V and 1 base from J, with 8 bases between. This CDR3 spans 16 amino acids. Germline values: CDR1 LNHNV, CDR2 YYDKDF (reference sequence).

This clone came up a few times. This chain connects TRBV11-2 to TRBJ2-7; D not resolved. Germline values: CDR1 SGHAT, CDR2 FQNNGV. The V end lost 2 bases, the J end lost 8 bases, and 16 bases lay between the germline ends. The CDR3 loop spans 14 amino acids. CDR3 DNA sequence: TGTGCCAGCAGCTTAACTCTAAATCAAATAAAGCAGTACTTC. Its translation is CASSLTLNQIKQYF.

This clone was found once. The chain uses TRBV14 and TRBJ1-3, with TRBD1 as a possible D gene (5 bases). The V end was cut by 4 bases, the J end by 0 bases, with 19 bases between. CDR3 length: 18 residues. Germline V lookup: CDR1 SGHDN, CDR2 FVKESK. Here the CDR3 DNA reads TGTGCCAGCAGCCTTCCCGGGACCAACTTTAACTCTGGAAACACCATATATTTT. Residues: CASSLPGTNFNSGNTIYF.

This clone has a single count. The chain uses TRBV5-8 and TRBJ2-3, with D unclear. Germline lookup yields CDR1 SGHTS and CDR2 YDEGEE. The V gene lost 0 bases and the J gene lost 4 bases, with 12 bases spanning the gap. CDR3 length: 15 residues. DNA for the CDR3: TGTGCCAGCAGCTTGGAAGGGATGGGTTCAGATACGCAGTATTTT. It yields the protein CASSLEGMGSDTQYF.

The chain joins TRBV29-1 to TRBJ2-3, with 9 positions matching TRBD2. Per the germline V gene, CDR1 is SQVTM and CDR2 is ANQGSEA. The length of the CDR3 is 13 residues. V was clipped by 4 bases and J by 5 bases; unmatched bases: 4. CDR3 in DNA: TGCAGCGTTGGAGCGGGAGGTCTAGATACGCAGTATTTT. Protein product: CSVGAGGLDTQYF.

The V gene is TRBV9, the J gene TRBJ2-2, with 9 bases lining up with TRBD1. CDR1 SGDLS and CDR2 YYNGEE come from the germline V gene. The CDR3 loop spans 16 amino acids. V lost 4 bases to trimming and J lost 6 bases; unmatched junction nucleotides: 10. CDR3 residues: CASSSTGQGTSGELFF. The DNA for the CDR3 is TGTGCCAGCAGCTCAACGGGACAGGGAACCTCCGGGGAGCTGTTTTTT.

This chain uses TRBV28 with TRBJ1-1; TRBD1 matches 8 bases. Germline V gives CDR1 MDHEN, CDR2 SYDVKM. The length of the CDR3 is 16 residues. V gave up 5 bases and J gave up 2 bases; unmatched junction bases: 10. The CDR3 region is CASSPNMDRVNTEAFF. The DNA of the CDR3 is TGTGCCAGCAGTCCAAACATGGACAGGGTTAACACTGAAGCTTTCTTT.

This chain's CDR3 is CASSPSGYTDTQYF. CDR3 DNA sequence: TGTGCCAGCAGCCCCAGCGGCTACACAGATACGCAGTATTTT. The J gene is TRBJ2-3, the V gene TRBV7-2; D perhaps matches TRBD2 (5 bases). V lost 5 bases, J lost 2 bases, and 11 bases lay in between. Germline lookup yields CDR1 SGHTA and CDR2 FQGNSA. The length of the CDR3 is 14 residues.

The chain recombines TRBV7-9 with TRBJ2-1; tentative D call: TRBD2 (6 bases). Germline V gene sequence: CDR1 SEHNR, CDR2 FQNEAQ (reference sequence). CDR3 size: 15 residues. V lost 8 bases, J lost 2 bases, and 16 bases lay in between. CDR3 DNA: TGTGCCAGCTATATTTTAACGGGAGCCTACAATGAGCAGTTCTTC. Protein product: CASYILTGAYNEQFF. The full variable domain, with the rest looked up from reference TRBV7-9 and TRBJ2-1, is DTGVSQNPRHKITKRGQNVTFRCDPISEHNRLYWYRQTLGQGPEFLTYFQNEAQLEKSRLLSDRFSAERPKGSFSTLEIQRTEQGDSAMYLCASYILTGAYNEQFFGPGTRLTVL.